This TCR beta chain was sequenced in a study of T cell repertoires in cytomegalovirus infection. Study details: Public TCR beta signatures provided an indication of both CMV infection and a matching HLA type. Whole-study findings and limits: Carriage of CMV together with the relevant HLA was identifiable through cumulative public TCR beta family frequency.

The ends were cut back, 1 base at V and 7 bases at J, with 11 bases in the middle. The CDR3 consists of 14 residues. CDR1 and CDR2 from the germline V gene are SGHTA and FQGNSA. TCRdb re-derived calls from the reads in MiXCR, one entry per CDR3 protein. The sample lists about 37,000 distinct CDR3 sequences, roughly 49% occurring once. Points on this clonotype: Its antigen is undetermined.

This clonotype was sampled from a human donor in good health (CMV status not recorded). Some clones in this sample may be carry-over from other donors' samples. The V and J genes are TRBV7-2 and TRBJ2-1; D is unclear. The sample consisted of CD8+ T cells from cultured PBMCs, taken from culture after CMV antigen stimulation. The CDR3 reads CASSLDGGGNEQFF. Here the CDR3 DNA reads TGTGCCAGCAGCTTAGATGGTGGTGGGAATGAGCAGTTCTTC.